This TCR beta chain derives from a study of blood T cell repertoires in COVID-19. Whole-study context: PBMCs, B-cell-depleted T cells, or T cells provided the cDNA or gDNA that made up the material.

The CDR3 is 15 amino acids. Trimming took 6 bases from V and 5 from J; bases not matched to a gene: 3. Per germline, CDR1 SNHLY and CDR2 FYNNEI. This clone was observed once. Original methodology: Reference gene primer amplification gave estimated nucleated cell counts. Profiling relied on immunoSEQ multiplex PCR, and the TCRdb table lists in-frame clones only, not all of them. That table supplies the V and J calls and clone size; D and trimming were determined from the DNA. The sample contains more than 85,000 clones, roughly 80% of which appear only once. Sequenced material: peripheral blood. The sequence was obtained from an elderly woman with acute or convalescent COVID-19. The rearrangement joins TRBV2 to TRBJ1-6; 11 positions agree with TRBD1. The CDR3 protein is CASRDRGRNNSPLHF. The CDR3 DNA reads as TGTGCCAGCAGGGACAGGGGGCGGAATAATTCACCCCTCCACTTT.